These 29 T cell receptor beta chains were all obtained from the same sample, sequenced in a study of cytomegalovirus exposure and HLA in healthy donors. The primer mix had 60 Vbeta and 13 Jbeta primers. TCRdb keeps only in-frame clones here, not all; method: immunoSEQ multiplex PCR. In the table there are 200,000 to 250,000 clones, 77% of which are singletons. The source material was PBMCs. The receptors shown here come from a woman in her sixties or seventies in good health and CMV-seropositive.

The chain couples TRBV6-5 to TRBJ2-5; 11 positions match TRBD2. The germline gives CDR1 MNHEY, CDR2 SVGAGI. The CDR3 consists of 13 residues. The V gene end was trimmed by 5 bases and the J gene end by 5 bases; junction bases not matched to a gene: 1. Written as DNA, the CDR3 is TGTGCCAGCAGTCGGACTAGCGGGGAGACCCAGTACTTC. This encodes CASSRTSGETQYF.

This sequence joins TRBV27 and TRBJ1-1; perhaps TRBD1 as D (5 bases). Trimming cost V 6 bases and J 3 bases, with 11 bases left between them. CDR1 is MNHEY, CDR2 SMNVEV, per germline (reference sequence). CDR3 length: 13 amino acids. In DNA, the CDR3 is TGTGCCAGCAGAATGACAGCTCACACTGAAGCTTTCTTT. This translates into CASRMTAHTEAFF.

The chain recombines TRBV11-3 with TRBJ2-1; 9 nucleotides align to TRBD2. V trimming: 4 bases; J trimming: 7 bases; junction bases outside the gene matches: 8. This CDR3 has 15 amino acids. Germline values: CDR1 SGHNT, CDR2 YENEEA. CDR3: CASSSGRGGDNEQFF. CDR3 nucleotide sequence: TGTGCCAGCAGCTCCGGGCGGGGGGGAGATAATGAGCAGTTCTTC.

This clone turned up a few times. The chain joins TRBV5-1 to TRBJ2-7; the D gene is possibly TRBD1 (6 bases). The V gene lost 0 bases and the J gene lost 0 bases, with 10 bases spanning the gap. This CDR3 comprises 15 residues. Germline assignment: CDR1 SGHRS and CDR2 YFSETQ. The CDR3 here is CASSLATGISYEQYF. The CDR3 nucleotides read TGCGCCAGCAGCTTGGCCACAGGGATCTCCTACGAGCAGTACTTC.

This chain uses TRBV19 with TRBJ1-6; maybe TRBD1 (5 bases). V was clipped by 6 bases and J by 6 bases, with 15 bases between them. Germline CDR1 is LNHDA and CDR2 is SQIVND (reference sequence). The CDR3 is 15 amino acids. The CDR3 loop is CASSRAQGINSPLHF. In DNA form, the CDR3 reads TGTGCCAGTAGCCGAGCTCAGGGTATTAATTCACCCCTCCACTTT.

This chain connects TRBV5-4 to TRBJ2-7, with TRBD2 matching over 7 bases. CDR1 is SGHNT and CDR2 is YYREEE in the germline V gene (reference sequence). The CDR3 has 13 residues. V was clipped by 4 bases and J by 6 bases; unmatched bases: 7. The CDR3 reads CASSPREGGEQYF. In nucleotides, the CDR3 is TGTGCCAGCAGCCCCAGGGAGGGCGGCGAGCAGTACTTC.

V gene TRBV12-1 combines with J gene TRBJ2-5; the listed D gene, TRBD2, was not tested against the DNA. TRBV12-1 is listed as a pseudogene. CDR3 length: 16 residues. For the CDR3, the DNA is TGTGCCAGCAGGGGGACTAGCGGGGGCCTTCGGGAGACCCAGTACTTC. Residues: CASRGTSGGLRETQYF.

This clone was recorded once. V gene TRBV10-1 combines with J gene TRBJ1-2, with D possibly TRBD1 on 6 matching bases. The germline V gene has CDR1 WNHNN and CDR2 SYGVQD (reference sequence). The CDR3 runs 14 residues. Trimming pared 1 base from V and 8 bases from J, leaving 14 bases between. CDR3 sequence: CASSELAGGGGYTF. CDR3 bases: TGCGCCAGCAGTGAGTTGGCGGGGGGCGGCGGCTACACCTTC.

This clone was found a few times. The CDR3 here is CASSRDRVDIQYF. CDR3 in DNA: TGTGCCAGCAGTCGGGACAGGGTTGACATTCAGTACTTC. The chain recombines TRBV2 with TRBJ2-4; 9 bases map to TRBD1. The ends lost 5 bases at V and 8 bases at J; junction bases unmatched: 4. The CDR3 contains 13 residues. Germline V gene lookup returns CDR1 SNHLY and CDR2 FYNNEI.

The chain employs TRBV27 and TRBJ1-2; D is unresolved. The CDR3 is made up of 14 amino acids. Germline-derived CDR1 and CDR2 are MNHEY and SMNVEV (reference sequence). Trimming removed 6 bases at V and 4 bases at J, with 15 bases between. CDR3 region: CASSILQVSYGYTF. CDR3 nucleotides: TGTGCCAGCAGCATACTCCAGGTGAGCTATGGCTACACCTTC.

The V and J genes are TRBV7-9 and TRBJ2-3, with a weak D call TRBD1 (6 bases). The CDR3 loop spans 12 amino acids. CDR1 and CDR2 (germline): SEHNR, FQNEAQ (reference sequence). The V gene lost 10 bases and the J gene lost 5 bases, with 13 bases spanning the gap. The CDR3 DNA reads TGTGCCATCCGGACAGACGGAGATACGCAGTATTTT. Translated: CAIRTDGDTQYF.

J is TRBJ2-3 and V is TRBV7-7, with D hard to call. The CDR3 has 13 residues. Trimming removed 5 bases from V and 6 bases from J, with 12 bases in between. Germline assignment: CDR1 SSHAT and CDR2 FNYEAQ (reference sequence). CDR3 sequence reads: CASSLHPGDTQYF. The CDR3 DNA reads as TGTGCCAGCAGCCTCCACCCCGGTGATACGCAGTATTTT.

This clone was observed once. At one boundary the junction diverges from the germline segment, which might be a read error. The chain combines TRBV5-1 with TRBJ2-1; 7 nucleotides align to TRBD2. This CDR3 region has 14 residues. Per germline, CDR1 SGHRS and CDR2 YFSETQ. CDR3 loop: CASGFGTGGNEQFF. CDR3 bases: TGCGCCAGCGGCTTTGGTACGGGAGGTAATGAGCAGTTCTTC.

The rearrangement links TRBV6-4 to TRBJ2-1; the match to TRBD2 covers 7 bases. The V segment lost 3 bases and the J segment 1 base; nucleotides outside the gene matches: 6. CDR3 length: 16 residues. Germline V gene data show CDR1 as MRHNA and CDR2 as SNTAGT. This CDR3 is CASSEGGQGSYNEQFF. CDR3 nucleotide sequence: TGTGCCAGCAGTGAGGGAGGGCAGGGTTCCTACAATGAGCAGTTCTTC.

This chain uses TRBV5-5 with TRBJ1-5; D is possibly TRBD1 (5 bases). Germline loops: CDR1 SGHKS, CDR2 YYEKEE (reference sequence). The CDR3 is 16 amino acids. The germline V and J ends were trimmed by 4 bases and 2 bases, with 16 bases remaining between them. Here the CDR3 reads CASSAQRGFGNQPQHF. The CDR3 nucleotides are TGTGCCAGCAGCGCCCAACGGGGGTTCGGCAATCAGCCCCAGCATTTT. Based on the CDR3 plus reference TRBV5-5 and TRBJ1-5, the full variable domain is DAGVTQSPTHLIKTRGQQVTLRCSPISGHKSVSWYQQVLGQGPQFIFQYYEKEERGRGNFPDRFSARQFPNYSSELNVNALLLGDSALYLCASSAQRGFGNQPQHFGDGTRLSIL.

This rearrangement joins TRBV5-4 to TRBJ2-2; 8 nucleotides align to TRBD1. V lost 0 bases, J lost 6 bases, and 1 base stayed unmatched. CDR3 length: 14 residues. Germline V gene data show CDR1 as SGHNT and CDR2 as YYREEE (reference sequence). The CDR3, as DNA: TGTGCCAGCAGCTTGGAGGACAGGGCCGGGGAGCTGTTTTTT. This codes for CASSLEDRAGELFF.

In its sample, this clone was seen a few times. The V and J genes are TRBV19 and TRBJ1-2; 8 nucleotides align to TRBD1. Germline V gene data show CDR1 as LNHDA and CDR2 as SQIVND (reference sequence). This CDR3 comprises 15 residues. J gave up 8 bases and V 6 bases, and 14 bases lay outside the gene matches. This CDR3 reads CASRTSSTGGYGYTF. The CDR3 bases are TGTGCCAGTAGAACATCCTCTACAGGGGGATACGGCTACACCTTC.

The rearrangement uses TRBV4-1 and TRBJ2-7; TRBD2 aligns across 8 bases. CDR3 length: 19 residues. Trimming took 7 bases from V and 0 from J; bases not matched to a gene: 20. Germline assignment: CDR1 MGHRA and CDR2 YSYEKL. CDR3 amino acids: CASTEKGTVAGIHSYEQYF. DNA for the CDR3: TGCGCCAGCACCGAAAAGGGGACCGTAGCGGGGATTCACTCCTACGAGCAGTACTTC.

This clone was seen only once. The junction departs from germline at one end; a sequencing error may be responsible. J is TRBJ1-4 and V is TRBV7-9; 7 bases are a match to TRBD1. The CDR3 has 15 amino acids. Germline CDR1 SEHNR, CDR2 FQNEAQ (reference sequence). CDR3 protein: CSSGKGGFRDEKLFF. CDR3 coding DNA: TGTTCCAGCGGGAAAGGGGGCTTCCGGGATGAAAAACTGTTTTTT.

CDR3 amino acids: CASSQAGNTIYF. CDR3 bases: TGTGCCAGCAGCCAGGCCGGGAACACCATATATTTT. The rearrangement uses TRBV4-2 and TRBJ1-3; unclear D gene. The length of the CDR3 is 12 residues. Germline V gene lookup returns CDR1 LGHNA and CDR2 YNFKEQ. The V gene lost 3 bases and the J gene lost 7 bases, with 7 bases spanning the gap.

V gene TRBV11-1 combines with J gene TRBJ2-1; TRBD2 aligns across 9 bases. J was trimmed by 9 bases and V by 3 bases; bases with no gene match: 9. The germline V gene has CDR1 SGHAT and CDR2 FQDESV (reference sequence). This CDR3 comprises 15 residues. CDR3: CASSLGLAASGEQFF. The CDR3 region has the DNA TGTGCCAGCAGCTTGGGACTAGCCGCAAGTGGTGAGCAGTTCTTC.

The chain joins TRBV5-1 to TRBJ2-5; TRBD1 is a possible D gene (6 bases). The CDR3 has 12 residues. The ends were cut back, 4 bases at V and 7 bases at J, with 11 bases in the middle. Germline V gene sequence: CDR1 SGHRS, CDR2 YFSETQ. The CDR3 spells CASSPGQSTQYF. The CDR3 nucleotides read TGCGCCAGCAGCCCTGGACAGTCGACCCAGTACTTC.

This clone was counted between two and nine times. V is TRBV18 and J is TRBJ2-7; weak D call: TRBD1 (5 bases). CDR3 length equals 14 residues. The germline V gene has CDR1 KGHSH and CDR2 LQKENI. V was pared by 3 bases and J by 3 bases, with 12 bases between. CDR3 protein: CASSPDLQGYEQYF. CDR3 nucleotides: TGTGCCAGCTCACCGGATCTGCAGGGCTACGAGCAGTACTTC.

The CDR3 nucleotides read TGTGCCAGCAGCCCGAGGGACAGCCATGAGCAGTTCTTC. Translated: CASSPRDSHEQFF. The chain couples TRBV7-9 to TRBJ2-1; TRBD1 agrees at 7 bases. The CDR3 spans 13 residues. The V gene end was trimmed by 5 bases and the J gene end by 8 bases; junction bases not matched to a gene: 6. Germline assignment: CDR1 SEHNR and CDR2 FQNEAQ (reference sequence).

For the CDR3, the DNA is TGTGCCAGCAGGGGTCAAGGACAGGTGGTTACTAATGAAAAACTGTTTTTT. Protein sequence: CASRGQGQVVTNEKLFF. This sequence joins TRBV2 and TRBJ1-4, with 7 bases fitting TRBD1. The CDR3 runs to 17 residues. Germline-derived CDR1 and CDR2 are SNHLY and FYNNEI. With V trimmed by 6 bases and J by 2 bases, 12 bases remained unmatched.

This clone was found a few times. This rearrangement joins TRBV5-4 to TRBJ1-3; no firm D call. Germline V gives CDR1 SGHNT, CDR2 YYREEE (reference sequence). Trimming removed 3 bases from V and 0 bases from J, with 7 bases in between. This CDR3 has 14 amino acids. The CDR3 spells CASSSGSSGNTIYF. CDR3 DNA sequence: TGTGCCAGCAGCTCGGGTAGCTCTGGAAACACCATATATTTT.

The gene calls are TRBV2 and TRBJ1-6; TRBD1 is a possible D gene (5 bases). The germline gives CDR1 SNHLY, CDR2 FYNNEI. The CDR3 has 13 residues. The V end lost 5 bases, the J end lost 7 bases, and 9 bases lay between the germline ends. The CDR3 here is CASSPGPNSPLHF. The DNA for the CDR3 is TGTGCCAGCAGTCCAGGGCCAAATTCACCCCTCCACTTT.

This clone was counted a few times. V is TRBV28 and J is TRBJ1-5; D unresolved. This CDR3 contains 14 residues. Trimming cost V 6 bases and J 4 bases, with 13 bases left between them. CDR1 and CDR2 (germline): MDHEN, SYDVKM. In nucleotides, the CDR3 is TGTGCCAGCAGCAAGCTCGCCAATAATCAGCCCCAGCATTTT. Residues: CASSKLANNQPQHF.

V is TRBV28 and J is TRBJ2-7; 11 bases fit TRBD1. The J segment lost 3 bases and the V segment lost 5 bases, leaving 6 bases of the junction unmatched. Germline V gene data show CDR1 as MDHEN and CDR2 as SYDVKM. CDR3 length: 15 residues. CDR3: CASSPRGTGGYEQYF. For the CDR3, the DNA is TGTGCCAGCAGTCCTCGAGGGACAGGGGGCTACGAGCAGTACTTC.